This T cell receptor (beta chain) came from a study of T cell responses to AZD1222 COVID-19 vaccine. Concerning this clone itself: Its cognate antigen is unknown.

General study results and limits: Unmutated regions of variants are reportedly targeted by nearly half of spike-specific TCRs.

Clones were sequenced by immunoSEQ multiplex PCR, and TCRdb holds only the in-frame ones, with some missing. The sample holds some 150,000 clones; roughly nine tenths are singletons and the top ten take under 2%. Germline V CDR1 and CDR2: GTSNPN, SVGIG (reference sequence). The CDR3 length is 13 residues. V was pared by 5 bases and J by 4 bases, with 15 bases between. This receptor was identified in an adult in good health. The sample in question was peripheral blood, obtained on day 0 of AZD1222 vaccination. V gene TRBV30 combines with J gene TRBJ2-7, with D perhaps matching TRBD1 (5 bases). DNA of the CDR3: TGTGCCTGGGCCCCAGGGCCAATATACGAGCAGTACTTC. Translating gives CAWAPGPIYEQYF. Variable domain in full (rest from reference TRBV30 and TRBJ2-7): SQTIHQWPATLVQPVGSPLSLECTVEGTSNPNLYWYRQAAGRGLQLLFYSVGIGQISSEVPQNLSASRPQDRQFILSSKKLLLSDSGFYLCAWAPGPIYEQYFGPGTRLTVT.